Each of the 17 T cell receptor beta chains below was sequenced from the same sample in a study of blood T cell repertoires in COVID-19. Clones were read by immunoSEQ multiplex PCR, and TCRdb kept only the in-frame ones, dropping some. The sample shows fewer than 250,000 clones, about nine tenths of them seen only once. The sequenced material came from PBMCs or T cells enriched from blood (not recorded which). The origin of the receptors is a man aged 30 to 39 in a cohort exposed to, infected with or recovered from COVID-19 (not recorded which).

This chain uses TRBV7-9 with TRBJ2-7; 9 bases are a match to TRBD1. This CDR3 is built from 15 residues. The germline V gene has CDR1 SEHNR and CDR2 FQNEAQ (reference sequence). The V and J ends lost 1 base and 7 bases, in that order; junction bases with no gene match: 8. The CDR3 spells CASSLVGQGTGEQYF. For the CDR3, the DNA is TGTGCCAGCAGCTTAGTGGGACAGGGCACGGGGGAGCAGTACTTC.

The sample holds a few counts of this clone. J is TRBJ1-5 and V is TRBV5-4, with D hard to call. The length of the CDR3 is 15 residues. Germline V gene sequence: CDR1 SGHNT, CDR2 YYREEE (reference sequence). Trimming took 7 bases from V and 1 from J, leaving 15 bases between them. This CDR3 reads CASPTWRRSNQPQHF. CDR3 sequence (DNA): TGTGCCAGCCCCACGTGGAGGAGGAGCAATCAGCCCCAGCATTTT.

V usage is TRBV19 and J usage is TRBJ1-1, with D tentatively TRBD1 (5 bases). V was trimmed by 5 bases and J by 1 base, leaving 14 bases between them. Looked up from germline, CDR1 is LNHDA and CDR2 is SQIVND (reference sequence). The CDR3 has 15 amino acids. The CDR3 DNA reads TGTGCCAGTAGTCGGACAAACCTGGGGAACACTGAAGCTTTCTTT. Amino acids: CASSRTNLGNTEAFF.

V is TRBV4-3 and J is TRBJ2-1; TRBD2 agrees at 11 bases. The CDR3 sequence is 15 residues long. After removal of 4 bases from V and 6 bases from J, the junction contained 5 bases not matched to a gene. Germline values: CDR1 LGHNA, CDR2 YSLEER. The CDR3 DNA follows: TGCGCCAGCAGCCGGGGACTAGCGGAGGCCAATGAGCAGTTCTTC. Its translation: CASSRGLAEANEQFF.

The chain links TRBV11-2 to TRBJ1-1, with D possibly TRBD1 on 6 matching bases. CDR3 length: 18 amino acids. In germline, CDR1 is SGHAT, CDR2 FQNNGV. V lost 4 bases, J lost 0 bases, and 21 bases lay in between. For the CDR3, the DNA is TGTGCCAGCAGCTATACCCGGGACAACCCTTTTATGAACACTGAAGCTTTCTTT. Its translation is CASSYTRDNPFMNTEAFF.

This clone appeared once. This chain joins TRBV5-1 and TRBJ1-1, with 7 bases that match TRBD1. This CDR3 region has 14 residues. The germline V gene has CDR1 SGHRS and CDR2 YFSETQ. The ends lost 4 bases at V and 3 bases at J; junction bases unmatched: 6. DNA for the CDR3: TGCGCCAGCAGCGGAAGGGGGCGTGACACTGAAGCTTTCTTT. It translates to CASSGRGRDTEAFF.

The rearrangement joins TRBV14 to TRBJ1-6, with a weak D call TRBD1 (6 bases). Germline CDR1 is SGHDN and CDR2 is FVKESK. Deletions cut 3 bases from V and 11 bases from J, with 17 bases between. The CDR3 covers 15 residues. In DNA form, the CDR3 reads TGTGCCAGCAGCCAGCGGACAGCGCAAGGTACACCCCTCCACTTT. Protein sequence: CASSQRTAQGTPLHF.

This clone was seen only once. The chain uses TRBV19 and TRBJ2-1, with TRBD2 matching over 9 bases. V lost 8 bases, J lost 4 bases, and 21 bases stayed unmatched. CDR1 is LNHDA, CDR2 SQIVND, per germline (reference sequence). The CDR3 spans 19 residues. As DNA, the CDR3 is TGTGCCAGTCGGGGGGCTGAAGGAGCGGGAGGTCCCCTTTACAATGAGCAGTTCTTC. Translated, it gives CASRGAEGAGGPLYNEQFF.

The genes are TRBV18 and TRBJ1-2, with a tentative D call TRBD1 (6 bases). The CDR3 runs to 15 residues. V was pared by 2 bases and J by 5 bases, with 15 bases between. The V gene's germline CDR1 is KGHSH and CDR2 LQKENI. CDR3 region: CASSPMVQGSYGYTF. The CDR3, as DNA: TGTGCCAGCTCACCAATGGTACAGGGATCATATGGCTACACCTTC.

This chain uses TRBV9 with TRBJ2-6; TRBD2 is a possible D gene (6 bases). V dropped 0 bases and J dropped 4 bases, with 17 bases sitting between them. The CDR3 spans 18 residues. Germline V gives CDR1 SGDLS, CDR2 YYNGEE. The CDR3 nucleotides read TGTGCCAGCAGCGTAGGGAGGGTCCCACGGGCCGGGGCCAACGTCCTGACTTTC. It yields the protein CASSVGRVPRAGANVLTF.

This clone was recorded only once. The J gene is TRBJ2-5, the V gene TRBV6-2 or TRBV6-3; TRBD1 matches at 11 bases. Germline values: CDR1 MNHEY, CDR2 SVGEGT. The CDR3 contains 15 residues. Unmatched junction bases numbered 6, after V lost 5 bases and J lost 4 bases. The CDR3 here is CASSARTGGVETQYF. The CDR3 DNA is TGTGCCAGCAGTGCTCGGACAGGGGGCGTAGAGACCCAGTACTTC.

The rearrangement links TRBV19 to TRBJ2-1, with 13 bases aligning to TRBD2. Germline V gene data show CDR1 as LNHDA and CDR2 as SQIVND (reference sequence). J gave up 6 bases and V 5 bases, and 7 bases lay outside the gene matches. The CDR3 runs to 16 residues. CDR3: CASSGNRLAGGNEQFF. DNA for the CDR3: TGTGCCAGTAGTGGTAACAGACTAGCGGGAGGCAATGAGCAGTTCTTC.

The chain couples TRBV11-2 to TRBJ2-1; 7 bases map to TRBD2. Trimming took 3 bases from V and 4 from J; bases not matched to a gene: 0. The CDR3 contains 13 residues. CDR1 and CDR2 from the germline V gene are SGHAT and FQNNGV. The CDR3 bases are TGTGCCAGCAGCTTTAGCGGGTACAATGAGCAGTTCTTC. This translates into CASSFSGYNEQFF.

The chain couples TRBV6-4 to TRBJ1-4; 8 bases match TRBD1. This CDR3 has 16 residues. The germline CDR1 and CDR2 sequences are MRHNA and SNTAGT. V shed 6 bases, J shed 7 bases, and the junction held 13 bases outside the gene matches. The CDR3 here is CASRDHRGIRIEKLFF. CDR3 DNA sequence: TGTGCCAGCAGAGATCACAGGGGGATAAGAATTGAAAAACTGTTTTTT.

The chain recombines TRBV29-1 with TRBJ1-3, with a possible D match to TRBD1 (5 bases). The germline gives CDR1 SQVTM, CDR2 ANQGSEA. Trimming removed 6 bases at V and 0 bases at J, with 12 bases between. CDR3 length: 14 residues. CDR3 protein: CSVDDSSSGNTIYF. For the CDR3, the DNA is TGCAGCGTGGATGACAGCAGCTCTGGAAACACCATATATTTT.

The chain combines TRBV7-9 with TRBJ2-2; the match to TRBD2 covers 7 bases. Germline values: CDR1 SEHNR, CDR2 FQNEAQ (reference sequence). With V trimmed by 8 bases and J by 5 bases, 20 bases remained unmatched. CDR3 length equals 18 residues. CDR3: CASEPPPGLADWTGELFF. DNA of the CDR3: TGTGCCAGCGAGCCCCCCCCCGGGCTAGCGGACTGGACCGGGGAGCTGTTTTTT.

The V gene is TRBV5-8, the J gene TRBJ1-5, with D maybe TRBD1 (5 bases). This CDR3 contains 15 residues. Germline V lookup: CDR1 SGHTS, CDR2 YDEGEE. The V and J ends lost 3 bases and 6 bases respectively, with 16 bases between them. CDR3 DNA sequence: TGTGCCAGCAGCTGGAGCTCAGGGTCTGGTCAGCCCCAGCATTTT. Protein sequence: CASSWSSGSGQPQHF.